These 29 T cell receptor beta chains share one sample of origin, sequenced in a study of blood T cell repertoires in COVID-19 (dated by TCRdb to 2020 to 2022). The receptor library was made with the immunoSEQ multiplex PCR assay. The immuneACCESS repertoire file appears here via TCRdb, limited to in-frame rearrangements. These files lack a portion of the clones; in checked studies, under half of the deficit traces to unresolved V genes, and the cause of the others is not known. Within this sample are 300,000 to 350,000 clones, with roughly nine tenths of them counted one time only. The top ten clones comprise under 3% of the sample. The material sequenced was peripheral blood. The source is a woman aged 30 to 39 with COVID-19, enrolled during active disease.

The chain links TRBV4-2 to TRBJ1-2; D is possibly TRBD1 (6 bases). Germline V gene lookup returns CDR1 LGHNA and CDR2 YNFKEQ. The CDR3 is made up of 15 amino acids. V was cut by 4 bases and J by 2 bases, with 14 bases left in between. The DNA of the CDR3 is TGTGCCAGCAGCCTGGGGGCAGGCCCAAACTATGGCTACACCTTC. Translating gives CASSLGAGPNYGYTF.

The CDR3 coding sequence is TGTGCCAGCAGTGAACTGGAGGGTTACGATACGCAGTATTTT. Translating gives CASSELEGYDTQYF. The chain recombines TRBV25-1 with TRBJ2-3; perhaps TRBD2 as D (6 bases). V was cut by 2 bases and J by 6 bases, with 12 bases left in between. Germline CDR1 is MGHDK and CDR2 is SYGVNS. The length of the CDR3 is 14 residues.

In nucleotides, the CDR3 is TGTGCCAGTAGTGGCTCCGTCCGGCTGGGGAGGAACACTGAAGCTTTCTTT. Protein product: CASSGSVRLGRNTEAFF. The chain links TRBV19 to TRBJ1-1; D is unclear. V lost 5 bases to trimming and J lost 1 base, with 20 bases between them. Looked up from germline, CDR1 is LNHDA and CDR2 is SQIVND (reference sequence). This CDR3 has 17 residues.

This chain's CDR3 is CASSYSGTVNEKLFF. The CDR3 DNA follows: TGTGCCAGCAGTTACTCGGGGACAGTAAATGAAAAACTGTTTTTT. The rearrangement uses TRBV6-5 and TRBJ1-4, with TRBD1 matching 7 bases. This CDR3 spans 15 amino acids. CDR1 is MNHEY, CDR2 SVGAGI, per germline. V trimming: 0 bases; J trimming: 5 bases; junction bases outside the gene matches: 3.

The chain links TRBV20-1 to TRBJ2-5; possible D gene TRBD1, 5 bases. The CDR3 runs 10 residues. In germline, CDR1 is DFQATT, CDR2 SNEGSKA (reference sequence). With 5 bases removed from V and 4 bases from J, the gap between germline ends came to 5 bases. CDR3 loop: CSAGAETQYF. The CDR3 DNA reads TGCAGTGCTGGGGCAGAGACCCAGTACTTC.

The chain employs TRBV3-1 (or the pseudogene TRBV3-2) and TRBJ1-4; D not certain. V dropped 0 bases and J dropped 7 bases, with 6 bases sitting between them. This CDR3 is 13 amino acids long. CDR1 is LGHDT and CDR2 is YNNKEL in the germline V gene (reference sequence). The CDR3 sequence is CASSQDFREKLFF. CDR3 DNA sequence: TGTGCCAGCAGCCAAGATTTTCGTGAAAAACTGTTTTTT.

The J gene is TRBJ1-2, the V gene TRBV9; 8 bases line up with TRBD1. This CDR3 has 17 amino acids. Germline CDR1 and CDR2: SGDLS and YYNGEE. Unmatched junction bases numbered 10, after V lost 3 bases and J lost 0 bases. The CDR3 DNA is TGTGCCAGCAGCGACCCTGACGGGACAGGCACTAACTATGGCTACACCTTC. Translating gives CASSDPDGTGTNYGYTF.

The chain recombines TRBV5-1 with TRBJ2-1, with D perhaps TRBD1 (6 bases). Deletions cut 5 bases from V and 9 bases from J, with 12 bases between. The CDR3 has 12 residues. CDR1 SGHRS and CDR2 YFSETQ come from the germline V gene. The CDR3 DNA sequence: TGCGCCAGCAGGTCAGGGGAAGGTGAGCAGTTCTTC. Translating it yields CASRSGEGEQFF.

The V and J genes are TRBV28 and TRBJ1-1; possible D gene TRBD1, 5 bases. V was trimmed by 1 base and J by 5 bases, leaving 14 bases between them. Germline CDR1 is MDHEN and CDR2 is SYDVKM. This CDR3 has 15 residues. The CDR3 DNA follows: TGTGCCAGCAGTTTATCCAGGCGGAGGGGAACTGAAGCTTTCTTT. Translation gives CASSLSRRRGTEAFF.

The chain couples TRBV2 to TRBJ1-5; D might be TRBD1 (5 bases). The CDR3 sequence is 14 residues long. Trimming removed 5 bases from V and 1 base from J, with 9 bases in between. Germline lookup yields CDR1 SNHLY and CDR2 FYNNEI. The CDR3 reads CASSSGDSNQPQHF. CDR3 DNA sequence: TGTGCCAGCAGTTCGGGGGACAGCAATCAGCCCCAGCATTTT.

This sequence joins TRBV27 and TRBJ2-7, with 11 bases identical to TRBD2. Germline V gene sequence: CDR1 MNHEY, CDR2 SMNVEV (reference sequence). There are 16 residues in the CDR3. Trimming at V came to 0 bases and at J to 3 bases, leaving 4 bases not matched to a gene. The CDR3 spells CASSLSSGRAIYEQYF. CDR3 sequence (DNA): TGTGCCAGCAGTTTATCTAGCGGGAGGGCTATCTACGAGCAGTACTTC.

Here the CDR3 reads CASSLVGTVNTEAFF. In DNA, the CDR3 is TGCGCCAGCAGCTTAGTCGGGACAGTGAACACTGAAGCTTTCTTT. The V call is TRBV5-1, the J call TRBJ1-1, with 7 bases aligning to TRBD1. Trimming took 2 bases from V and 0 from J; bases not matched to a gene: 4. CDR3 length equals 15 residues. CDR1 and CDR2 (germline): SGHRS, YFSETQ.

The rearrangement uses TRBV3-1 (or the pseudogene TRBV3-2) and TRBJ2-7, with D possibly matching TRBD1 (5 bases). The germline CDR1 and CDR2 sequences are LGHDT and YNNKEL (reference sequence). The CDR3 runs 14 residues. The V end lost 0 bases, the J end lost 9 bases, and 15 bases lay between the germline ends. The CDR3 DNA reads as TGTGCCAGCAGCCAAGATGATATAGGGGTTGGGCAGTACTTC. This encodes CASSQDDIGVGQYF.

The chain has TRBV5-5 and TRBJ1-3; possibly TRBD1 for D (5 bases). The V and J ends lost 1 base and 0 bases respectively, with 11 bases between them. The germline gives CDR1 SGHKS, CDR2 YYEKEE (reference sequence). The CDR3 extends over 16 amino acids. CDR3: CASSLRQSNSGNTIYF. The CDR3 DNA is TGTGCCAGCAGCTTGCGACAGTCAAACTCTGGAAACACCATATATTTT.

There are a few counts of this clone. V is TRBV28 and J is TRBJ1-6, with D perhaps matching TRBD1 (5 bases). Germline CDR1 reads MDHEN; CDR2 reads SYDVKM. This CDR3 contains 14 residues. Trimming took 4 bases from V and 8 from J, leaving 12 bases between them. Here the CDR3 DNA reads TGTGCCAGCAGTTCCCAGGGTAGGGATTCACCCCTCCACTTT. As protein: CASSSQGRDSPLHF.

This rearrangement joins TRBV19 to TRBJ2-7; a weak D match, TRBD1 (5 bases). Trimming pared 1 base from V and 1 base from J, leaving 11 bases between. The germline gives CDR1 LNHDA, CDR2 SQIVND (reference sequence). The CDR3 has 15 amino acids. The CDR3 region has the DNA TGTGCCAGTAGTATAGTCCGAGACAGATCCTACGAGCAGTACTTC. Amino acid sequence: CASSIVRDRSYEQYF.

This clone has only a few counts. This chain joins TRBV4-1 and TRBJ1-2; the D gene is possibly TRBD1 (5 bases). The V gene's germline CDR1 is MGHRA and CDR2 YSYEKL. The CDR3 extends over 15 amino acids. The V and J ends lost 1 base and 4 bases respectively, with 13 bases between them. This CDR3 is CASSQVEAGPYGYTF. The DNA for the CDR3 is TGCGCCAGCAGCCAAGTAGAGGCAGGGCCCTATGGCTACACCTTC.

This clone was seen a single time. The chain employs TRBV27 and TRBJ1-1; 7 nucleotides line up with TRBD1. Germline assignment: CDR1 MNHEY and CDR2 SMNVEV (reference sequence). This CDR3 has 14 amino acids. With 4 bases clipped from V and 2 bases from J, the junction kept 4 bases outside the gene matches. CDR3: CASSSTGTNTEAFF. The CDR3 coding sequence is TGTGCCAGCAGTTCGACAGGGACTAACACTGAAGCTTTCTTT.

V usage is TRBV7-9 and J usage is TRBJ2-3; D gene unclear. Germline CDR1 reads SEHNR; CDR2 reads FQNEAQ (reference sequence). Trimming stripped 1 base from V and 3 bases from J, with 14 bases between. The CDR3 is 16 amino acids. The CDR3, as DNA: TGTGCCAGCAGCTTAGGGCTCGAGGCTTTAACAGATACGCAGTATTTT. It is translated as CASSLGLEALTDTQYF.

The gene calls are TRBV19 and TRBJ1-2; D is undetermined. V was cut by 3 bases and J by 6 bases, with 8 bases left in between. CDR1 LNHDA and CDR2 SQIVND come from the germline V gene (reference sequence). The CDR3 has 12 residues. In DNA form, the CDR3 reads TGTGCCAGTAGTATTTGGCCCGATGGCTACACCTTC. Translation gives CASSIWPDGYTF.

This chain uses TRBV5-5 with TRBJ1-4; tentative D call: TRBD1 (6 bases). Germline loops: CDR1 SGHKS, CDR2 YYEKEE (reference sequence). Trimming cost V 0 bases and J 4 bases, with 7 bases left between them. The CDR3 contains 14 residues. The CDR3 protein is CASSLGGGNEKLFF. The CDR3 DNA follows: TGTGCCAGCAGCTTGGGAGGGGGTAATGAAAAACTGTTTTTT.

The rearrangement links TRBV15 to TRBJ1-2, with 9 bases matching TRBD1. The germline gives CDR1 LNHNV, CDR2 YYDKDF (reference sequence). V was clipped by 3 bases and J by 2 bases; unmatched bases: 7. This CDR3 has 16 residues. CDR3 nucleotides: TGTGCCACCAGCAGGGCAGGACAGGGGAAAAACTATGGCTACACCTTC. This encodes CATSRAGQGKNYGYTF.

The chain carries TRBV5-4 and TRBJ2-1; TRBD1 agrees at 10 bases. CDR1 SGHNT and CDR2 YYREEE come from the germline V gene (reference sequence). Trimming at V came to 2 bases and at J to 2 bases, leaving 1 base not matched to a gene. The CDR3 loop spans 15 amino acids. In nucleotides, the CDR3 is TGTGCCAGCAGCTTAGGACAGGGGGCCTACAATGAGCAGTTCTTC. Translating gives CASSLGQGAYNEQFF.

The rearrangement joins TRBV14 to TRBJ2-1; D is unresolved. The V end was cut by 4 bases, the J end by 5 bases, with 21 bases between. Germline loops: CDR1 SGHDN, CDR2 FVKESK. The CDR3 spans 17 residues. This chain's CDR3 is CASSPSADLRVHNEQFF. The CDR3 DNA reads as TGTGCCAGCAGCCCCTCGGCTGACCTTCGGGTGCACAATGAGCAGTTCTTC.

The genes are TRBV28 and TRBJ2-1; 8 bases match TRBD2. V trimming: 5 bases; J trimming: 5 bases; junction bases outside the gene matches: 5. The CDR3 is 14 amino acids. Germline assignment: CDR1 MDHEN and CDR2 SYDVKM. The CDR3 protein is CASSVTSAHNEQFF. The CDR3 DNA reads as TGTGCCAGCAGTGTGACTAGCGCACACAATGAGCAGTTCTTC. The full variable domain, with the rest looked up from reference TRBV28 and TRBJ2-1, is DVKVTQSSRYLVKRTGEKVFLECVQDMDHENMFWYRQDPGLGLRLIYFSYDVKMKEKGDIPEGYSVSREKKERFSLILESASTNQTSMYLCASSVTSAHNEQFFGPGTRLTVL.

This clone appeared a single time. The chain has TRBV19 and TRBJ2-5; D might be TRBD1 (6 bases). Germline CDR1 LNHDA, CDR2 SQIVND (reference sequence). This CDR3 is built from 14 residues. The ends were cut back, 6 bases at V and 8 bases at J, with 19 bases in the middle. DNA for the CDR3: TGTGCCAGTAGCGGGACACCCCATTCGGGAACCCAGTACTTC. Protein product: CASSGTPHSGTQYF.

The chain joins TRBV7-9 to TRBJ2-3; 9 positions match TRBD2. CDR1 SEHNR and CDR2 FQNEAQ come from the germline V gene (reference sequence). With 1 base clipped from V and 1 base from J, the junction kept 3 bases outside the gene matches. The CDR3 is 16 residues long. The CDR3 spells CASSLGVAGGTDTQYF. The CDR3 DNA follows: TGTGCCAGCAGCTTAGGGGTAGCGGGAGGCACAGATACGCAGTATTTT.

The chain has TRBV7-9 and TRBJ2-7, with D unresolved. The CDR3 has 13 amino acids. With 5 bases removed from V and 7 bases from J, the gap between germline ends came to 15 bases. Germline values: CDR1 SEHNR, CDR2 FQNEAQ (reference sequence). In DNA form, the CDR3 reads TGTGCCAGCAGCCCATTCCCAGTTACAGAGCAGTACTTC. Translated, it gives CASSPFPVTEQYF.

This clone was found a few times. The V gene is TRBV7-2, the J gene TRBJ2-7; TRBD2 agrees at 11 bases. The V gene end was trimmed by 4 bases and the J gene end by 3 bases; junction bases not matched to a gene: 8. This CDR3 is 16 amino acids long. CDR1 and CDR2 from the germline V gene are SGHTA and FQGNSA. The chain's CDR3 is CASSWGSGRGLYEQYF. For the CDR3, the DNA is TGTGCCAGCAGCTGGGGTAGCGGGAGGGGGCTCTACGAGCAGTACTTC.